This T cell receptor beta chain stems from a study of blood T cells in healthy people across ages. General observations from the study: Unknown CMV status may confound age-related changes in expanded clones.

As regards this clonotype: The antigen remains undetermined.

Primers used in a second PCR of roughly 7 to 11 cycles were a sample-barcoded 5' primer and a J-beta primer mix. Each CDR3 protein is one row after TCRdb ran MiXCR on the 5' RACE reads. The sample consists of approximately 760,000 distinct CDR3 sequences, about 25% of them appearing once. CDR1 and CDR2 from the germline V gene are LGHNA and YNFKEQ. This CDR3 is 16 amino acids long. J lost 5 bases, V lost 1 base, and 10 bases had no gene match. These same data were also listed under a study on T cells of mothers and their children.

The sequence derives from a boy between 5 and 17 years old in good health. Sequencing input: blood. This chain connects TRBV4-2 to TRBJ2-7; 8 positions match TRBD1. CDR3 sequence (DNA): TGTGCCAGCAGCCAAGGCCCCCCAGGGGGCGCGGACGAGCAGTACTTC. This sequence encodes CASSQGPPGGADEQYF.